This TCR beta chain was identified in a study of blood T cell repertoires in COVID-19. The CDR3 runs to 15 residues. V lost 5 bases and J lost 9, with 17 bases in between. Per the germline V gene, CDR1 is SGHTA and CDR2 is FQGNSA. Authors' analysis steps: Counts of nucleated cells, estimated from reference gene primer amplification, were obtained. Clones were read by immunoSEQ multiplex PCR, and TCRdb kept only the in-frame ones, dropping some. V, J and clone size derive from that table, while D and trimming were established from the DNA sequence. The sample has some 150,000 clones, roughly four fifths seen once.

The source material was peripheral blood. This receptor was taken from an elderly woman with active or convalescent COVID-19. The chain combines TRBV7-2 with TRBJ1-6; tentative D call: TRBD1 (5 bases). CDR3 DNA sequence: TGTGCCAGCAGCCTGAAGAGCGGGGGTTCTTCACCCCTCCACTTT. Amino acid sequence: CASSLKSGGSSPLHF.